This TCR beta chain was obtained from a study of neurological immune-mediated disorders. The study, taken as a whole, reports: None of the CDR3 amino acid sequences of expanded clones were shared across subjects, and this suggested private repertoires in all groups. No clinical or MRI feature was associated with the multiple sclerosis repertoire cluster.

This clonotype was observed a few times. Antigen unknown. One junction end disagrees with the germline gene, perhaps due to a read error. TCRdb redid the calling of the 5' RACE reads with MiXCR, one entry per CDR3 protein. The profile covers roughly 62,000 distinct CDR3 sequences, with under 5.5% appearing a single time and approximately 3.5% taken by the ten largest. CDR3 size: 13 residues. Germline lookup yields CDR1 SGHTA and CDR2 FQGNSA. The chain employs TRBV7-2 and TRBJ1-5; D is perhaps TRBD1 (6 bases). The sequencing input was PBMCs. The sequence was obtained from a woman aged 45-60 years with multiple sclerosis. DNA of the CDR3: TGTGCCAGCAGCGTGCAGGGGAATCAGCCCCAGAATTTT. Translating it yields CASSVQGNQPQNF.